This section outlines one TCR beta chain sequence together with its context. Its cognate antigen is unknown. TCR beta libraries were made by quantitative 5'-RACE with molecular barcodes. TCRdb reprocessed the 5' RACE reads with MiXCR, giving one entry per CDR3 protein. The profile covers approximately 260,000 distinct CDR3 sequences, with roughly 8.6% appearing a single time and approximately 6.2% taken by the ten largest. These data originate in a study of CD8 T cells in ankylosing spondylitis. Broader study findings: Several highly homologous variants made up a TCR beta motif that seemed to typify ankylosing spondylitis blood. In peripheral blood, disease-linked CD8+ clones occurred at relatively low frequencies. Disease-linked clones reportedly concentrated significantly in matched ankylosing spondylitis synovial fluid.

This CDR3 comprises 15 residues. V lost 5 bases and J 1 base, leaving 14 bases between the germline ends. Sample: blood, either unsorted or a sorted T cell fraction (not recorded which). This chain connects TRBV12-3 or TRBV12-4 to TRBJ1-1; D perhaps matches TRBD1 (6 bases). The sequence came from a male donor with ankylosing spondylitis or in good health (not recorded which). CDR3 in DNA: TGTGCCAGCAGTCCTCCCGGGACACAGAACACTGAAGCTTTCTTT. Amino acids: CASSPPGTQNTEAFF.